The 17 T cell receptor beta chains below were found in one sample sequenced in a study of cytomegalovirus exposure and HLA in healthy donors. PCR employed 60 Vbeta and 13 Jbeta primers. Libraries were prepared by immunoSEQ multiplex PCR; TCRdb keeps only in-frame clonotypes and omits some of them. This table holds around 230,000 clones, roughly 82% found once. Sample: PBMCs. These receptors were taken from a man aged 40-50 years in good health and CMV-seropositive.

V gene TRBV6-6 combines with J gene TRBJ2-3; the match to TRBD2 covers 11 bases. There are 14 residues in the CDR3. Germline trimming cut 4 bases from V and 3 bases from J; bases unmatched to any gene: 0. Germline loops: CDR1 MNHNY, CDR2 SVGAGI (reference sequence). CDR3 nucleotides: TGTGCCAGCAGTTCTAGCGGGAGGACAGATACGCAGTATTTT. This translates into CASSSSGRTDTQYF.

This chain joins TRBV6-5 and TRBJ1-2, with 11 bases fitting TRBD1. CDR3 length: 13 amino acids. CDR1 and CDR2 from the germline V gene are MNHEY and SVGAGI. V was pared by 6 bases and J by 7 bases, with 4 bases of the junction left unmatched. The CDR3 protein is CASSTGTGGGYTF. CDR3 sequence (DNA): TGTGCCAGCAGCACCGGGACAGGGGGTGGCTACACCTTC.

The chain couples TRBV5-1 to TRBJ1-2; D not resolved. The CDR3 covers 16 residues. Germline CDR1 and CDR2: SGHRS and YFSETQ. V dropped 0 bases and J dropped 0 bases, with 12 bases sitting between them. The CDR3 bases are TGCGCCAGCAGCTTGGACTGGAGCCCCTCTAACTATGGCTACACCTTC. It encodes CASSLDWSPSNYGYTF.

The chain is built from TRBV5-4 and TRBJ1-2; 7 bases map to TRBD1. CDR3 length: 14 residues. Germline CDR1 and CDR2: SGHNT and YYREEE (reference sequence). The ends lost 2 bases at V and 3 bases at J; junction bases unmatched: 4. The CDR3 DNA sequence: TGTGCCAGCAGCTTTGACAGGGCGGACTATGGCTACACCTTC. Translating gives CASSFDRADYGYTF.

In its sample, this clone was seen a few times. V is TRBV9 and J is TRBJ2-3, with D tentatively TRBD2 (6 bases). Trimming pared 0 bases from V and 3 bases from J, leaving 11 bases between. The CDR3 length is 15 residues. From germline, CDR1 is SGDLS and CDR2 YYNGEE. The CDR3 here is CASSVDGEETDTQYF. Here the CDR3 DNA reads TGTGCCAGCAGCGTAGACGGGGAGGAAACAGATACGCAGTATTTT.

This chain joins TRBV7-8 and TRBJ2-3, with 10 bases identical to TRBD2. Germline trimming cut 1 base from V and 4 bases from J; bases unmatched to any gene: 11. The germline V gene encodes CDR1 SGHVS and CDR2 FQNEAQ. CDR3 length: 18 residues. CDR3 coding DNA: TGTGCCAGCAGCTTAGGATCGACGGGGCTAGCGGGAGCAGATACGCAGTATTTT. It codes for CASSLGSTGLAGADTQYF.

This chain links TRBV29-1 with TRBJ2-7; TRBD2 matches at 13 bases. Germline V gene lookup returns CDR1 SQVTM and CDR2 ANQGSEA. The CDR3 loop spans 15 amino acids. The V and J ends lost 4 bases and 4 bases, in that order; junction bases with no gene match: 7. Written as DNA, the CDR3 is TGCAGCGTTGTCCCGTGGACTAGCGGGAGTTACGAGCAGTACTTC. This translates into CSVVPWTSGSYEQYF.

A few counts support this clone. The chain combines TRBV21-1 with TRBJ1-1; TRBD1 is taken as the D call from the table, unchecked against the DNA. TRBV21-1 is a pseudogene segment. This CDR3 spans 16 amino acids. This CDR3 reads CASSQGKGLMNTEAFF. The CDR3 DNA reads TGTGCCAGCAGCCAAGGCAAGGGGCTCATGAACACTGAAGCTTTCTTT.

Worth noting for this clone: The CDR3 ends on some other residue instead of the conserved phenylalanine or tryptophan, so this is likely a read error. As DNA, the CDR3 is TGTGCCCGCGGGGGGCTGGAGGTTGGCTACACCCTC. As protein: CARGGLEVGYTL. The chain recombines TRBV30 with TRBJ1-2; possibly TRBD1 for D (6 bases). This CDR3 region has 12 residues. V shed 8 bases and J shed 7 bases, with 17 bases lying between them. Germline lookup yields CDR1 GTSNPN and CDR2 SVGIG (reference sequence).

J is TRBJ1-4 and V is TRBV2; D may be TRBD1 (6 bases). From germline, CDR1 is SNHLY and CDR2 FYNNEI. The CDR3 runs to 15 residues. V lost 2 bases and J 7 bases, leaving 14 bases between the germline ends. The CDR3 DNA sequence: TGTGCCAGCAGTGAATTTCACAGGGACGCTGAAAAACTGTTTTTT. It codes for CASSEFHRDAEKLFF.

The CDR3 is CASSIALLGEQYF. CDR3 DNA: TGTGCCAGTAGTATAGCTCTCCTAGGCGAGCAGTACTTC. The V call is TRBV19, the J call TRBJ2-7, with D unresolved. Germline V gives CDR1 LNHDA, CDR2 SQIVND (reference sequence). CDR3 size: 13 residues. V lost 1 base to trimming and J lost 6 bases, with 10 bases between them.

The rearrangement uses TRBV9 and TRBJ2-1; D gene unclear. V was shortened by 0 bases and J by 2 bases, with 12 bases between the two germline ends. Germline assignment: CDR1 SGDLS and CDR2 YYNGEE. The CDR3 has 16 residues. The CDR3 nucleotides are TGTGCCAGCAGCGTAGGTTTCACTAACCCCTACAATGAGCAGTTCTTC. Its protein product is CASSVGFTNPYNEQFF.

In its sample, this clone was seen a few times. This chain uses TRBV7-9 with TRBJ1-1, with TRBD1 identical over 7 bases. J was trimmed by 0 bases and V by 6 bases; bases with no gene match: 1. The CDR3 contains 13 residues. Germline V gives CDR1 SEHNR, CDR2 FQNEAQ (reference sequence). In DNA form, the CDR3 reads TGTGCCAGCAGGGGGACAGTGAACACTGAAGCTTTCTTT. Translation: CASRGTVNTEAFF.

This rearrangement joins TRBV11-2 to TRBJ2-1; 9 positions agree with TRBD2. The ends lost 0 bases at V and 9 bases at J; junction bases unmatched: 6. This CDR3 has 15 residues. Germline values: CDR1 SGHAT, CDR2 FQNNGV. CDR3 loop: CASSLEGGGRGEQFF. CDR3 bases: TGTGCCAGCAGCTTAGAAGGGGGCGGGAGGGGTGAGCAGTTCTTC.

The chain carries TRBV7-8 and TRBJ2-1, with TRBD1 identical over 9 bases. This CDR3 comprises 18 residues. V lost 5 bases and J lost 4; bases outside the gene matches: 15. Germline V gives CDR1 SGHVS, CDR2 FQNEAQ. CDR3 nucleotide sequence: TGTGCCAGCAGCCCCCGAGGGCGGGACAGGGCGGGATACAATGAGCAGTTCTTC. Residues: CASSPRGRDRAGYNEQFF.

This clone has a handful of counts. The rearrangement links TRBV7-8 to TRBJ2-1; TRBD2 aligns across 9 bases. Per germline, CDR1 SGHVS and CDR2 FQNEAQ. Trimming took 1 base from V and 8 from J; bases not matched to a gene: 6. This CDR3 spans 15 amino acids. The DNA for the CDR3 is TGTGCCAGCAGCTTAGGCAGACTAGCGGCAGATGAGCAGTTCTTC. Residues: CASSLGRLAADEQFF.

The chain employs TRBV5-5 and TRBJ2-7, with D tentatively TRBD2 (5 bases). Per the germline V gene, CDR1 is SGHKS and CDR2 is YYEKEE (reference sequence). The V gene lost 3 bases and the J gene lost 3 bases, with 13 bases spanning the gap. This CDR3 is 14 amino acids long. The CDR3 coding sequence is TGTGCCAGCAGCTGGAAGGCAGAGGGCTACGAGCAGTACGTC. Translated: CASSWKAEGYEQYV.